These 24 T cell receptor beta chains came from one sample sequenced in a study of T-cell reconstitution after alpha-beta-depleted transplantation in children. Unique molecular identifiers were incorporated when the TCRbeta library was constructed. One entry per CDR3 protein, called by TCRdb with MiXCR from the PCR reads. The sample holds about 1,000,000 distinct CDR3 sequences, about 29% seen once. The material was PBMCs, mostly from graft donor cells, obtained 360 days after TCRalphabeta/CD19-depleted stem cell transplant. All receptors come from a boy in the first two years of life who had a stem cell transplant for SCID, so the T cells may come from the graft donor.

This clonotype was observed at least ten times. The chain has TRBV20-1 and TRBJ2-7; no definite D call. The CDR3 is 16 residues long. Trimming took off 5 bases at V and 0 bases at J, with 20 bases between the two ends. The V gene's germline CDR1 is DFQATT and CDR2 SNEGSKA (reference sequence). CDR3 amino acids: CSALDPFRQASYEQYF. CDR3 coding DNA: TGCAGTGCTCTTGACCCCTTCCGGCAGGCCTCCTACGAGCAGTACTTC.

The chain couples TRBV5-1 to TRBJ2-7; no clear D. The germline CDR1 and CDR2 sequences are SGHRS and YFSETQ. The CDR3 covers 14 residues. Trimming took off 4 bases at V and 5 bases at J, with 16 bases between the two ends. The CDR3 is CASSERIPAHEQYF. The CDR3 DNA sequence: TGCGCCAGCAGCGAACGGATACCCGCCCACGAGCAGTACTTC. Combining the CDR3 with reference TRBV5-1 and TRBJ2-7 gives the whole variable domain KAGVTQTPRYLIKTRGQQVTLSCSPISGHRSVSWYQQTPGQGLQFLFEYFSETQRNKGNFPGRFSGRQFSNSRSEMNVSTLELGDSALYLCASSERIPAHEQYFGPGTRLTVT.

The gene calls are TRBV5-1 and TRBJ1-1; possible D gene TRBD1, 5 bases. Germline V gives CDR1 SGHRS, CDR2 YFSETQ. This CDR3 has 14 amino acids. The V end was cut by 4 bases, the J end by 5 bases, with 15 bases between. The CDR3, as DNA: TGCGCCAGCAGCCACAAGGGGACGGGAACTGAAGCTTTCTTT. This translates into CASSHKGTGTEAFF.

The chain has TRBV12-3 or TRBV12-4 and TRBJ2-6; no reliable D call. Trimming cost V 7 bases and J 0 bases, with 25 bases left between them. CDR3 length: 20 residues. CDR3 loop: CASTPQGFGRKPSGANVLTF. The CDR3 DNA follows: TGTGCCAGCACCCCCCAAGGGTTTGGCAGGAAACCCTCTGGGGCCAACGTCCTGACTTTC.

This clonotype was counted only a few times. The CDR3 DNA sequence: TGTGCCAGCAGTTACGACAGATTCTCCTACGAGCAGTACTTC. This encodes CASSYDRFSYEQYF. The chain combines TRBV6-5 with TRBJ2-7; a weak D match, TRBD1 (5 bases). Germline V gene sequence: CDR1 MNHEY, CDR2 SVGAGI. The V gene lost 2 bases and the J gene lost 0 bases, with 8 bases spanning the gap. The CDR3 loop spans 14 amino acids.

This clonotype turned up a few times. The chain couples TRBV7-6 to TRBJ1-1; D gene unclear. The CDR3 loop spans 12 amino acids. V lost 5 bases and J lost 2, with 6 bases in between. Per germline, CDR1 SGHVS and CDR2 FNYEAQ. CDR3 residues: CASSQTNTEAFF. The DNA for the CDR3 is TGTGCCAGCAGCCAGACAAACACTGAAGCTTTCTTT.

This clonotype was recorded once. This chain uses TRBV5-1 with TRBJ2-5, with a weak D call TRBD2 (5 bases). Per the germline V gene, CDR1 is SGHRS and CDR2 is YFSETQ. V was clipped by 0 bases and J by 5 bases, with 17 bases between them. The CDR3 spans 16 residues. In DNA, the CDR3 is TGCGCCAGCAGCTTGGCGATGCTAGCCAGTCGCGAGACCCAGTACTTC. Protein: CASSLAMLASRETQYF. The variable domain in full, completed from reference TRBV5-1 and TRBJ2-5, reads KAGVTQTPRYLIKTRGQQVTLSCSPISGHRSVSWYQQTPGQGLQFLFEYFSETQRNKGNFPGRFSGRQFSNSRSEMNVSTLELGDSALYLCASSLAMLASRETQYFGPGTRLLVL.

The chain has TRBV7-9 and TRBJ2-7; D gene uncertain. This CDR3 region has 15 residues. CDR1 SEHNR and CDR2 FQNEAQ come from the germline V gene (reference sequence). Trimming stripped 6 bases from V and 5 bases from J, with 20 bases between. Here the CDR3 DNA reads TGTGCCAGCAGTCTCCAGACGGCAGGAGTGGACGAGCAGTACTTC. It is translated as CASSLQTAGVDEQYF.

This clonotype was seen a handful of times. The chain is built from TRBV5-1 and TRBJ2-1; D is perhaps TRBD2 (5 bases). V lost 4 bases and J 9 bases, leaving 17 bases between the germline ends. CDR3 length: 14 residues. The germline V gene encodes CDR1 SGHRS and CDR2 YFSETQ. CDR3 residues: CASSPRRTDTEQFF. CDR3 nucleotides: TGCGCCAGCAGCCCCAGGAGGACCGATACTGAGCAGTTCTTC. Combining the CDR3 with reference TRBV5-1 and TRBJ2-1 gives the whole variable domain KAGVTQTPRYLIKTRGQQVTLSCSPISGHRSVSWYQQTPGQGLQFLFEYFSETQRNKGNFPGRFSGRQFSNSRSEMNVSTLELGDSALYLCASSPRRTDTEQFFGPGTRLTVL.

The J gene is TRBJ2-1, the V gene TRBV20-1; 8 bases agree with TRBD1. The CDR3 spans 13 residues. The junction had 5 bases not matched to a gene; V was cut back by 7 bases and J by 3 bases. Germline CDR1 DFQATT, CDR2 SNEGSKA (reference sequence). The chain's CDR3 is CSGSRGLYNEQFF. The DNA of the CDR3 is TGCAGTGGCTCCAGGGGGCTCTACAATGAGCAGTTCTTC.

This clonotype was seen only a few times. V usage is TRBV29-1 and J usage is TRBJ2-3; no clear D. The CDR3 length is 14 residues. Germline assignment: CDR1 SQVTM and CDR2 ANQGSEA. Trimming pared 0 bases from V and 2 bases from J, leaving 9 bases between. CDR3 bases: TGCAGCGTTGAAGATCGATCCCACACAGATACGCAGTATTTT. It yields the protein CSVEDRSHTDTQYF.

The chain joins TRBV24-1 to TRBJ2-1, with 8 nucleotides matching TRBD1. The CDR3 totals 15 residues. The germline V gene has CDR1 KGHDR and CDR2 SFDVKD. V shed 0 bases and J 6 bases; nucleotides not matched to a gene: 3. As DNA, the CDR3 is TGTGCCACCAGTGATTTGCCACAGGGGGGCAATGAGCAGTTCTTC. Amino acids: CATSDLPQGGNEQFF.

V and J are TRBV6-2 or TRBV6-3 and TRBJ2-3, with D perhaps being TRBD1 or TRBD2 (5 bases each). Germline loops: CDR1 MNHEY, CDR2 SVGEGT. This CDR3 is 17 amino acids long. V was pared by 2 bases and J by 2 bases, with 17 bases between. CDR3 sequence reads: CASSYTITGPITDTQYF. CDR3 nucleotide sequence: TGTGCCAGCAGTTACACCATAACGGGGCCCATCACAGATACGCAGTATTTT.

The chain joins TRBV28 to TRBJ2-5; D is perhaps TRBD2 (6 bases). Trimming pared 5 bases from V and 4 bases from J, leaving 17 bases between. Germline CDR1 is MDHEN and CDR2 is SYDVKM. The CDR3 has 15 amino acids. The CDR3 DNA reads TGTGCCAGCAGTCGGTTGGCCCGGCGGGGAGAGACCCAGTACTTC. This encodes CASSRLARRGETQYF.

The V gene is TRBV7-6, the J gene TRBJ1-5; D may be TRBD1 (6 bases). Germline CDR1 and CDR2: SGHVS and FNYEAQ. V lost 4 bases and J lost 0, with 28 bases in between. This CDR3 comprises 21 residues. CDR3 nucleotides: TGTGCCAGCAGCTGGTCCCGACACAGGGAATCTGGTGAGATTAGCAATCAGCCCCAGCATTTT. Encoded protein: CASSWSRHRESGEISNQPQHF.

In its sample, this clonotype was seen once. The chain joins TRBV4-1 to TRBJ2-7, with TRBD1 matching 7 bases. The CDR3 is 16 amino acids. CDR1 and CDR2 from the germline V gene are MGHRA and YSYEKL. With 2 bases clipped from V and 2 bases from J, the junction kept 9 bases outside the gene matches. The CDR3 region has the DNA TGCGCCAGCAGCCAACGCACGGGACAGCCGACCTACGAGCAGTACTTC. It codes for CASSQRTGQPTYEQYF.

The chain employs TRBV7-8 and TRBJ2-2; possibly TRBD2 for D (6 bases). Trimming took off 8 bases at V and 3 bases at J, with 16 bases between the two ends. CDR1 is SGHVS and CDR2 is FQNEAQ in the germline V gene. The CDR3 runs 15 residues. The CDR3 protein is CASVFWGVDTGELFF. CDR3 in DNA: TGTGCCAGCGTGTTCTGGGGGGTTGACACCGGGGAGCTGTTTTTT.

The chain combines TRBV5-1 with TRBJ2-1, with a tentative D call TRBD1 (8 bases). CDR1 and CDR2 (germline): SGHRS, YFSETQ. Trimming cost V 1 base and J 6 bases, with 11 bases left between them. CDR3 length equals 14 residues. Here the CDR3 DNA reads TGCGCCAGCAGCTTGCACAGGGGGGGCAATGAGCAGTTCTTC. It translates to CASSLHRGGNEQFF.

This clonotype was picked up a small number of times. The chain employs TRBV4-3 and TRBJ2-7; D call uncertain. Deletions cut 1 base from V and 3 bases from J, with 13 bases between. The CDR3 extends over 15 amino acids. CDR1 and CDR2 from the germline V gene are LGHNA and YSLEER. The chain's CDR3 is CASSQGVAGRYEQYF. DNA for the CDR3: TGCGCCAGCAGCCAAGGTGTCGCAGGACGCTACGAGCAGTACTTC.

The genes are TRBV9 and TRBJ2-3; TRBD2 matches 10 bases. In germline, CDR1 is SGDLS, CDR2 YYNGEE. There are 18 residues in the CDR3. With V trimmed by 4 bases and J by 2 bases, 13 bases remained unmatched. CDR3 nucleotides: TGTGCCAGCAGCCCCCCCCTGAAGCGGGGGGGCCCCACAGATACGCAGTATTTT. It is translated as CASSPPLKRGGPTDTQYF.

V usage is TRBV27 and J usage is TRBJ2-5; 11 bases align to TRBD2. Trimming at V came to 5 bases and at J to 4 bases, leaving 9 bases not matched to a gene. The CDR3 spans 16 residues. Germline lookup yields CDR1 MNHEY and CDR2 SMNVEV (reference sequence). This CDR3 reads CASSVIAGGRRETQYF. Written as DNA, the CDR3 is TGTGCCAGCAGTGTGATAGCGGGGGGGCGACGAGAGACCCAGTACTTC.

This clonotype was seen repeatedly, ten times or more. This chain connects TRBV25-1 to TRBJ2-7; 9 bases align to TRBD1. With 5 bases clipped from V and 5 bases from J, the junction kept 7 bases outside the gene matches. In germline, CDR1 is MGHDK, CDR2 SYGVNS. This CDR3 has 14 amino acids. The DNA of the CDR3 is TGTGCCAGCAGTAATCCGGGACAGGGAAACGAGCAGTACTTC. It specifies CASSNPGQGNEQYF.

This chain connects TRBV12-3 or TRBV12-4 to TRBJ2-5; possible D gene TRBD2, 6 bases. This CDR3 has 14 residues. Trimming left V 6 bases short and J 5 bases short, with 16 bases between. CDR3 sequence: CASSPAGLAETQYF. The CDR3 DNA follows: TGTGCCAGCAGCCCCGCGGGGCTAGCGGAGACCCAGTACTTC.

The genes are TRBV6-1 and TRBJ1-1; TRBD1 matches at 7 bases. This CDR3 comprises 13 residues. J lost 3 bases, V lost 6 bases, and 4 bases had no gene match. Looked up from germline, CDR1 is MNHNS and CDR2 is SASEGT. The CDR3 DNA sequence: TGTGCCAGCAGGACAGGGTCGGACACTGAAGCTTTCTTT. Translating it yields CASRTGSDTEAFF.